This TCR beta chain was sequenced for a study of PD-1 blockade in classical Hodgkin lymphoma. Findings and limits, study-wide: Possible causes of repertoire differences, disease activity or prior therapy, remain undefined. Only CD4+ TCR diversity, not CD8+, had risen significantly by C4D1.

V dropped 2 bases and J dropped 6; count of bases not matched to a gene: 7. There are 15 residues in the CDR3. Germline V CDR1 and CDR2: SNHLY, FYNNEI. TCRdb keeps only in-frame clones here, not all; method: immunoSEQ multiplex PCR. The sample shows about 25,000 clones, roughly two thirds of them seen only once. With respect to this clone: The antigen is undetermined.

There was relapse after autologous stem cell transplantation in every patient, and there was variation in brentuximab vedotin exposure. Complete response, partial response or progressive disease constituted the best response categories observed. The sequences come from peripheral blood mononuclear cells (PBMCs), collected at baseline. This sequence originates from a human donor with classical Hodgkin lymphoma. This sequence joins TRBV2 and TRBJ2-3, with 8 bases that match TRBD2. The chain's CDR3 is CASSEMRGDRDTQYF. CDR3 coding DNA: TGTGCCAGCAGTGAAATGCGGGGGGATAGGGATACGCAGTATTTT.